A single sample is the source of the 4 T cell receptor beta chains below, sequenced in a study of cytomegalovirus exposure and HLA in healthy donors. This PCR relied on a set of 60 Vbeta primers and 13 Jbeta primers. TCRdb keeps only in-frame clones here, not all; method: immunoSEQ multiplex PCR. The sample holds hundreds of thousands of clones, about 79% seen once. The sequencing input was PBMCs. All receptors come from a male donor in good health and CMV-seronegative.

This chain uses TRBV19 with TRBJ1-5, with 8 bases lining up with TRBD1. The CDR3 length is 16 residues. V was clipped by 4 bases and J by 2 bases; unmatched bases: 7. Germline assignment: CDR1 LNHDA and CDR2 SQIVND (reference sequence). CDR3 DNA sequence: TGTGCCAGTAGTAGTCGGCAGGGGGCGCGCAATCAGCCCCAGCATTTT. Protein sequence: CASSSRQGARNQPQHF.

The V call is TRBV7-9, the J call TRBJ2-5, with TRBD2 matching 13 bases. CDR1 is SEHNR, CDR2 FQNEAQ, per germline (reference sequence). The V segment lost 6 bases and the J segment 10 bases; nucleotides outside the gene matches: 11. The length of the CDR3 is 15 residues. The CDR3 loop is CASSRGLAGAEVQYF. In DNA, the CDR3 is TGTGCCAGCAGTCGCGGACTAGCGGGGGCGGAGGTCCAGTACTTC.

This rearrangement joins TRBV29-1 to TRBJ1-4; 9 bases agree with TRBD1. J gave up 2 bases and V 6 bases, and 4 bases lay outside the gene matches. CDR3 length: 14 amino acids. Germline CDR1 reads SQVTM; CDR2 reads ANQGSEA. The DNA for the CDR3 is TGCAGCGTGGGGACAGGGCCGACTAATGAAAAACTGTTTTTT. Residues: CSVGTGPTNEKLFF.

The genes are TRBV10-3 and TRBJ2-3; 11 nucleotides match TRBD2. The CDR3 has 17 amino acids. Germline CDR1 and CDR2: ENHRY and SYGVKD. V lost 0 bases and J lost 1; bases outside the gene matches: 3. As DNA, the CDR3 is TGTGCCATCAGTGAGTCGATAGCGGGGGGGGGCACAGATACGCAGTATTTT. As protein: CAISESIAGGGTDTQYF.